A selection of T cell receptor beta chains follows, all from one sample in a study of T-cell memory formation after mild COVID-19. One entry per CDR3 protein results from TCRdb running MiXCR on the 5' RACE reads. This table holds about 140,000 distinct CDR3 sequences, around 15% found once. What was sequenced was PBMCs or a T cell subset sorted from them (not recorded which). These receptor sequences come from an adult woman who had mild COVID-19 (a few samples of this study predate the infection). Cell type and time point are not known. Each CDR3 is given with its conserved first and last residue. D genes are given only for firm matches. Size values are once, few and many counts, or a class for expanded clones, and some rows have none.

TRBV15	13	-	-	TRBJ1-6	TGTGCCACCAGCAGTCGACAGGATTCACCCCTCCACTTT	CATSSRQDSPLHF
TRBV7-9	13	-	many	TRBJ2-7	TGTGCCAGCGGCGGGGCCACGTCGAAAGAGCAGTACTTC	CASGGATSKEQYF
TRBV20-1	15	TRBD2	-	TRBJ2-1	TGCAGTGCTAGAGACGCGGGACTAGAGTACAATGAGCAGTTCTTC	CSARDAGLEYNEQFF
TRBV5-1	15	TRBD2	many	TRBJ2-1	TGCGCCAGCAGCTTTGGGGCTAGCGGGGGCGATGAGCAGTTCTTC	CASSFGASGGDEQFF
TRBV5-1	15	TRBD1	few	TRBJ1-1	TGCGCCAGCAGCCCGGGACAGGGATACACCCATGAAGCTTTCTTT	CASSPGQGYTHEAFF
TRBV9	15	-	-	TRBJ1-2	TGTGCCAGCAGCGTAAGCGGTGGGGCGGTCTATGGCTACACCTTC	CASSVSGGAVYGYTF
TRBV12-3/TRBV12-4	11	-	few	TRBJ1-2	TGTGCCAGTGGCGGATTTTATGGCTACACCTTC	CASGGFYGYTF
TRBV5-1	18	TRBD2	-	TRBJ2-5	TGCGCCAGCAGCTCACGGGAGGGATCAGCGATGTTTCAAGAGACCCAGTACTTC	CASSSREGSAMFQETQYF
TRBV5-1	15	TRBD1	few	TRBJ2-7	TGCGCCAGCGGTCCGGGGACAGGGGACCACTACGAGCAGTACTTC	CASGPGTGDHYEQYF
TRBV15	17	-	few	TRBJ2-1	TGTGCCACCAGCAGAGATACGATTGACCCTTCATACAATGAGCAGTTCTTC	CATSRDTIDPSYNEQFF
TRBV7-8	19	TRBD2	-	TRBJ2-1	TGTGCCAGCAGCTTAGCTCCAACCATACTAGCGGGACCTTACAATGAGCAGTTCTTC	CASSLAPTILAGPYNEQFF
TRBV13	13	-	many	TRBJ2-7	TGTGCCAGCAGGAGTCAGGGTACCTACGAGCAGTACTTC	CASRSQGTYEQYF
TRBV6-6	13	TRBD2	-	TRBJ2-7	TGTGCCAGCAGCCTAGCGGGGATATACGAGCAGTACTTC	CASSLAGIYEQYF
TRBV6-5	14	TRBD2	-	TRBJ2-7	TGTGCCAGCAGTTACGGAGCGGGAGTCGCCGAGCAGTACTTC	CASSYGAGVAEQYF
TRBV6-5	14	-	-	TRBJ2-2	TGTGCCAGCAAACGGAATTTCCTCACCGGGGAGCTGTTTTTT	CASKRNFLTGELFF
TRBV20-1	12	TRBD1	-	TRBJ1-1	TGCAGTGCACCGGACAGGGTACGTGAAGCTTTCTTT	CSAPDRVREAFF
TRBV29-1	14	TRBD2	few	TRBJ2-3	TGCAGCGTTGAGCGGGGGGGAATCACAGATACGCAGTATTTT	CSVERGGITDTQYF
TRBV13	15	-	-	TRBJ1-3	TGTGCCAGCAGCTTAGCGCGGGGAACTGGAAACACCATATATTTT	CASSLARGTGNTIYF
TRBV7-3	14	-	-	TRBJ1-1	TGTGCCAGCAGCCCACACCCGGGGGGGGCTGAAGCTTTCTTT	CASSPHPGGAEAFF
TRBV5-6	14	-	few	TRBJ1-1	TGTGCCAGCAGCTTGGCCGTTTGGAACACTGAAGCTTTCTTT	CASSLAVWNTEAFF
TRBV4-1	16	TRBD1	few	TRBJ1-5	TGCGCCAGCAGCCCCTGGGGGACAGTTATTAATCAGCCCCAGCATTTT	CASSPWGTVINQPQHF
TRBV20-1	15	TRBD1	-	TRBJ2-1	TGCAGTGCCGGACCCGGGACAGGGCTCTACAATGAGCAGTTCTTC	CSAGPGTGLYNEQFF
TRBV29-1	13	-	-	TRBJ2-1	TGCAGCGTTCGTTTGGCGGGGTCATACGAGCAGTTCTTC	CSVRLAGSYEQFF
TRBV5-1	16	-	many	TRBJ1-1	TGCGCCAGCAGCTTCTTGGCAGGGGACATGAACACTGAAGCTTTCTTT	CASSFLAGDMNTEAFF
TRBV9	15	TRBD1	many	TRBJ2-7	TGTGCCAGCAGCGTCCGGGACAGGGGGCTGGACGAGCAGTACTTC	CASSVRDRGLDEQYF
TRBV21-1	15	-	many	TRBJ2-6	-	CASSNVGAGANVLTF
TRBV7-6	15	-	-	TRBJ2-7	TGTGCCAGCAGCTTATCGGCAGCCTCCTCCTACGAGCAGTACTTC	CASSLSAASSYEQYF
TRBV4-2	16	-	few	TRBJ2-3	TGTGCCAGCAGCCAGGAAGGGGTTCCCGGCACAGATACGCAGTATTTT	CASSQEGVPGTDTQYF
TRBV24-1	16	TRBD2	few	TRBJ2-1	TGTGCCACCAGTGTTGGTAGCGGGGCCTCCTACAATGAGCAGTTCTTC	CATSVGSGASYNEQFF
TRBV9	15	-	-	TRBJ1-6	TGTGCCAGCTGGACGGCGAGCTCCTATAATTCACCCCTCCACTTT	CASWTASSYNSPLHF
TRBV4-1	17	TRBD2	-	TRBJ2-3	TGCGCCAGCAGCGCGCGACTAGCGGGGGCCTCCACAGATACGCAGTATTTT	CASSARLAGASTDTQYF
TRBV24-1	16	TRBD2	-	TRBJ2-5	TGTGCCACCAGTGACCCCAGCGGGAGTGGTCAAGAGACCCAGTACTTC	CATSDPSGSGQETQYF
TRBV30	14	TRBD2	many	TRBJ2-3	TGTGCCTGGATAAGCGGGAGAGCGACAGATACGCAGTATTTT	CAWISGRATDTQYF
TRBV29-1	16	-	-	TRBJ2-1	TGCAGCGTTGAGGTCCCGGGCCTACAGGGATATAATGAGCAGTTCTTC	CSVEVPGLQGYNEQFF
TRBV6-2/TRBV6-3	21	TRBD2	many	TRBJ2-1	TGTGCCAGCAGTTACCCAGGACTAGCGGGCAACCTGATTAGCTCCTACAATGAGCAGTTCTTC	CASSYPGLAGNLISSYNEQFF
TRBV12-3/TRBV12-4	14	-	few	TRBJ1-1	TGTGCCATCCAGAACAGGGCACTGGGGACTGAAGCTTTCTTT	CAIQNRALGTEAFF
TRBV27	15	TRBD2	few	TRBJ2-1	TGTGCCAGCAGTTTAACGGGGGGGGGTGACAATGAGCAGTTCTTC	CASSLTGGGDNEQFF
TRBV11-3	18	TRBD1	few	TRBJ2-1	TGTGCCAGCAGCTATCAGAGATCCAGGTGGACAGGGGACAATGAGCAGTTCTTC	CASSYQRSRWTGDNEQFF
TRBV19	13	-	few	TRBJ1-2	TGTGCCAGTAGTTTCAATCTAGATCGGGGCTACACCTTC	CASSFNLDRGYTF
TRBV2	17	TRBD2	few	TRBJ2-2	TGTGCCAGCAGCGCAGGACTAGCGGGGGCTGAAGAGGGGGAGCTGTTTTTT	CASSAGLAGAEEGELFF
TRBV11-2	11	-	-	TRBJ1-2	TGTGCCAGCAGGGTAGTCTATGGCTACACCTTC	CASRVVYGYTF
TRBV6-5	16	-	few	TRBJ2-2	TGTGCCAGCAGTTACACGCCTGCGGGAAGGACCGGGGAGCTGTTTTTT	CASSYTPAGRTGELFF
TRBV5-6	13	TRBD2	many	TRBJ2-1	TGTGCCAGCAGCTGGGGGACTACCAATGAGCAGTTCTTC	CASSWGTTNEQFF
TRBV5-1	17	-	-	TRBJ2-3	TGCGCCAGCAGCCCAGACTGGACAGTCACTAGCACAGATACGCAGTATTTT	CASSPDWTVTSTDTQYF
TRBV29-1	15	-	few	TRBJ2-2	TGCAGCGTTGAAGAGGGGAATTTGAACACCGGGGAGCTGTTTTTT	CSVEEGNLNTGELFF
TRBV20-1	13	-	many	TRBJ2-7	TGCAGTGCTCCCACAGGGAGCTCCTACGAGCAGTACTTC	CSAPTGSSYEQYF
TRBV27	14	-	-	TRBJ2-3	TGTGCCAGCAGTCCCCAGGACTACACAGATACGCAGTATTTT	CASSPQDYTDTQYF
TRBV20-1	17	TRBD2	-	TRBJ2-3	TGCAGTGCGGCTGGGCTAGCGGGAGGGGCTAGCACAGATACGCAGTATTTT	CSAAGLAGGASTDTQYF